This T cell receptor (beta chain) appears in the sequencing data of a study of vaccination and CD4 T cells after COVID-19 (dated by TCRdb to about 2022). Regarding the study in general: Every convalescent patient had a positive nasal swab PCR test for SARS-CoV-2, with mild disease in 8 to 10 patients and severe disease in one. Post-COVID blood samples were collected from convalescent patients a median of roughly 100 days after diagnosis, with a range of about 35 to 161 days. In the convalescent cohort there were six males and four females, among whom were two Hispanic individuals, seven Caucasians, two Asians and one multiracial person. The cultures were stimulated with overlapping spike peptide pools from SARS-CoV-2 and from the common cold coronaviruses HCoV-NL63, HCoV-OC43 and HCoV-229E. For a few convalescent patients, samples were collected at an early post-vaccination timepoint (day 14) as well as at a late post-vaccination timepoint (days 161 to 241). As controls, cultures received a CEFX viral epitope pool (the positive control), an HIV-1 Nef peptide pool (the negative control), or no peptide at all. Post-vaccine blood samples were collected a median of 72 days after the second vaccine dose, ranging from about 13 to 241 days. In around 10 COVID-19 convalescent patients and a few infection-naive healthy vaccine recipients, researchers compared the spike-specific CD4+ TCR repertoire from before mRNA vaccination with the repertoire from after. Each participant got two doses of either the Pfizer-BioNTech BNT162b2 vaccine (n=8) or the Moderna mRNA-1273 vaccine (n=2).

The research as a whole found: In convalescent patients, nearly all vaccine-specific clones (304 of 307) were found to be mono-reactive for SARS-CoV-2 spike rather than cross-reactive with common cold coronaviruses. The study included relatively few convalescent patients and did not analyze early timepoints after natural infection. Although the median number of SARS-CoV-2-reactive clonotypes went up from around 20 after infection to 30 to 45 after vaccination, the increase was not significant. In convalescent patients, a median roughly 88% of post-vaccine SARS-CoV-2-reactive clones were detected only after vaccination, suggesting vaccine-specific priming.

The time point tag for this specimen amounts to: late sampling 161 to 241 days after vaccination in a few convalescent patients. The treatment or condition label for this specimen denotes: roughly 11-day PBMC culture with coronavirus spike peptide pools or control peptides (ViraFEST assay). The ViraFEST assay was used in the study, in which antigen-specific T cells were expanded with peptide pools and expanded clonotypes were subsequently identified by TCR sequencing. The convalescent patients' positive SARS-CoV-2 PCR tests fell between March and December 2020, which was before the Alpha, Beta and Delta variants emerged in the United States. Each well held roughly 2.2 million PBMCs cultured in IMDM containing around 5% human AB serum and 9 to 10 IU/ml IL-2, with approximately 9.2 ug/ml peptide pools added. On days 3 and 7, half of the culture medium was replaced with fresh IL-2-containing medium. After 10 days of culture, CD4+ T cells were isolated by negative selection using the EasySep CD4+ T cell isolation kit. Ficoll-Paque Plus gradient centrifugation was used to isolate PBMCs from whole blood, and the isolated PBMCs were then either used fresh or cryopreserved at -140C. Culture conditions were generally each tested in triplicate wells.

Including the terminal cysteine and phenylalanine, the CDR3 comprises 14 residues. This entry keeps only the CDR3 DNA: 42 bases, framed from base 1. The junction shows trimming of 3 bases on V and 8 bases on J, plus 14 bases between the germline ends. CDR1 and CDR2 are drawn from the germline V gene (reference sequence): LNHDA, SQIVND. As to this clonotype: No cognate antigen has been identified for it. No much larger clonotype is one base removed from it; base qualities were not supplied.

The library was generated by PCR. At the Johns Hopkins FTIC core, DNA from the cultured CD4+ T cells underwent TCR sequencing with the Oncomine TCR Beta short-read assay. The QIAamp micro DNA kit was used to extract genomic DNA from the cultured CD4+ T cells. Oncomine TCR Beta libraries from cultured CD4+ T cells were pooled using unique dual indexes and sequenced on an Illumina iSeq 100. Per the source publication's procedure: Non-productive sequences were removed, and CDR3s that did not start with C, did not end with F or W, or were shorter than 7 amino acids were discarded. Antigen-specific clonotypes were identified with the MANAFEST web application by comparing peptide-stimulated wells with reference and other culture wells. To be called positive, a clone needed an FDR below 0.05, an odds ratio above 5, and a productive frequency above 0.1% in at least two of three replicate wells. A clonotype was classed as cross-reactive if the clonotype showed significant expansion both in SARS-CoV-2 spike wells and in at least one common cold coronavirus spike condition. Using R version 3.6.1, CDR3 homology was evaluated through Levenshtein distances (stringdist) along with unrooted phylogenetic trees (ape). TCRdb reanalyzed the raw reads on its own, using fastp at Q25 for trimming and MiXCR for clone calling, and kept in-frame beta chains. Rows merge per CDR3 protein into single entries with the most common DNA and genes. The V and J calls and clone size are TCRdb's, not the authors'. The sample profile shows fewer than 30,000 distinct CDR3 sequences; around 28% of them were found once. Of the sample, roughly 7.2% falls within the top ten clones.

Sequencing was performed on CD4+ T cells from blood, cultured in vitro, taken about 7 months after SARS-CoV-2 vaccination. The TCR sequence derives from a human donor who had recovered from COVID-19. The chain uses TRBV19 and TRBJ2-1; the D gene is unclear. The CDR3 region has the sequence CASSMRKVIDEQFF. The sequenced DNA: TGTGCCAGTAGTATGAGGAAAGTTATCGATGAGCAGTTCTTC.